This TCR beta chain was found in a study of T cell repertoires in cytomegalovirus infection. About the study: CMV epitopes in the study were HLA-C-restricted (recently identified) and HLA-B-restricted (well studied).

As regards this clonotype: Its antigen remains unidentified.

General study results and limits: In two of eight donors, the top clonotype was HLA-C-restricted CMV-specific.

Using its own MiXCR run on the reads, TCRdb lists one record per CDR3 protein. The data show around 430,000 distinct CDR3 sequences, with roughly 43% seen just once and around 44% held by the top ten. The CDR3 is made up of 14 amino acids. With 4 bases clipped from V and 4 bases from J, the junction kept 5 bases outside the gene matches. In germline, CDR1 is SGHNT, CDR2 YYREEE (reference sequence). The rearrangement joins TRBV5-4 to TRBJ2-7, with 10 bases fitting TRBD1. Sequencing was performed on cultured PBMCs, taken from culture after CMV antigen stimulation. The sequence was obtained from a human donor in good health (CMV status not recorded). Some clones in this sample may be carry-over from other donors' samples. The CDR3, as DNA: TGTGCCAGCAGCCCGGACAGGGGGTCTTACGAGCAGTACTTC. The encoded protein is CASSPDRGSYEQYF. The complete variable domain, with remaining parts taken from reference TRBV5-4 and TRBJ2-7, reads ETGVTQSPTHLIKTRGQQVTLRCSSQSGHNTVSWYQQALGQGPQFIFQYYREEENGRGNFPPRFSGLQFPNYSSELNVNALELDDSALYLCASSPDRGSYEQYFGPGTRLTVT.